These T cell receptor beta chains were read from a single sample in a study of CDR3 diversity in severe acne. Each CDR3 protein gets one entry after TCRdb re-called the PCR reads with MiXCR. The repertoire holds approximately 79,000 distinct CDR3 sequences, with about 50% as singletons. The sequenced sample was blood. All receptors come from a male donor in good health, serving as a control. The CDR3 runs from the conserved cysteine through the conserved F or W. Fields, in order: clone size, J gene, V gene, D gene, CDR3 protein, CDR3 DNA. D genes are given only for firm matches. Clone size is stated in some rows and not others, as once, few, many or a class when expanded.

>.|TRBJ2-3|TRBV20-1|TRBD2
CSARLTSGGAATQYF
TGCAGTGCTAGGTTGACTAGCGGGGGGGCGGCCACGCAGTATTTT
>.|TRBJ1-5|TRBV10-3|.
CASRTSNQPQHF
TGTGCCAGCAGAACGTCCAATCAGCCCCAGCATTTT
>.|TRBJ1-1|TRBV10-3|.
CASSVGLKVTEAFF
TGTGCCAGCAGTGTAGGATTAAAAGTCACTGAAGCTTTCTTT
>once|TRBJ1-1|TRBV9|.
CASRPRTGANTEAFF
TGTGCCAGCCGCCCCCGGACCGGAGCGAACACTGAAGCTTTCTTT
>.|TRBJ2-7|TRBV5-6|.
CASSMGLGSYEQYF
TGTGCCAGCAGCATGGGGTTGGGATCCTACGAGCAGTACTTC
>medium-sized|TRBJ2-7|TRBV5-6|TRBD1
CASSNDRGQHPYEQYF
TGTGCCAGCAGCAACGACAGGGGGCAACACCCCTACGAGCAGTACTTC
>many|TRBJ1-1|TRBV28|.
CASPPSKGRGMNTEAFF
TGTGCCAGCCCACCGTCAAAAGGACGGGGCATGAACACTGAAGCTTTCTTT
>many|TRBJ1-5|TRBV2|.
CASSERDPYSNQPQHF
TGTGCCAGCAGTGAGAGGGACCCCTATAGCAATCAGCCCCAGCATTTT
>.|TRBJ2-7|TRBV10-3|.
CAIRQGSGQEEEQYF
TGTGCCATCAGGCAGGGTTCTGGACAAGAGGAAGAGCAGTACTTC
>.|TRBJ2-7|TRBV25-1|.
CASSLGSTYEQYF
TGTGCCAGCAGTTTGGGCAGTACCTACGAGCAGTACTTC
>few|TRBJ1-1|TRBV13|.
CASSLGDTEAFF
TGTGCCAGCAGCTTAGGCGACACTGAAGCTTTCTTT
>.|TRBJ1-6|TRBV7-9|.
CASSPGGVGDSPLHF
TGTGCCAGCAGCCCCGGAGGGGTGGGTGATTCACCCCTCCACTTT
>.|TRBJ2-5|TRBV24-1|.
CATSDSTSPQETQYF
TGTGCCACCAGTGACTCCACTAGCCCCCAAGAGACCCAGTACTTC
>.|TRBJ1-5|TRBV18|.
CASSPTAGQPQHF
TGTGCCAGCTCACCGACAGCCGGTCAGCCCCAGCATTTT
>.|TRBJ2-2|TRBV6-6|.
CASSVRVGGELFF
TGTGCCAGCAGTGTAAGGGTAGGCGGGGAGCTGTTTTTT
>.|TRBJ2-7|TRBV5-1|TRBD1
CASSWTGGYEQYF
TGCGCCAGCAGCTGGACAGGGGGTTACGAGCAGTACTTC
>.|TRBJ2-7|TRBV25-1|.
CASSYQGRHEQYF
TGTGCCAGCAGTTACCAGGGCAGGCACGAGCAGTACTTC
>.|TRBJ2-1|TRBV7-3|TRBD1
CASSRTGAVSNEQFF
TGTGCCAGCAGTCGGACAGGGGCTGTTTCGAATGAGCAGTTCTTC
>few|TRBJ2-6|TRBV10-3|.
CAISASLSGANVLTF
TGTGCCATCAGTGCTAGTCTCTCTGGGGCCAACGTCCTGACTTTC
>.|TRBJ1-5|TRBV29-1|.
CSAVWDNSNQPQHF
TGCAGCGCCGTCTGGGATAATAGCAATCAGCCCCAGCATTTT
>.|TRBJ2-3|TRBV7-9|.
CASSSPGFSGLSAGDTQYF
TGTGCCAGCAGCTCCCCCGGGTTTTCTGGACTATCGGCCGGGGATACGCAGTATTTT
>.|TRBJ2-2|TRBV25-1|TRBD2
CASMRGWTGELFF
TGTGCCAGCATGCGGGGGTGGACCGGGGAGCTGTTTTTT
>medium-sized|TRBJ2-3|TRBV24-1|TRBD1
CATSDHGTGTGTDTQYF
TGTGCCACCAGTGATCACGGGACAGGGACCGGCACAGATACGCAGTATTTT
>.|TRBJ2-7|TRBV2|TRBD2
CASSDFPSGTYEQYF
TGTGCCAGCAGTGATTTTCCTAGCGGGACTTACGAGCAGTACTTC
>.|TRBJ1-6|TRBV7-9|.
CASSFIKGSPLHF
TGTGCCAGCAGCTTCATTAAAGGCTCACCCCTCCACTTT
>.|TRBJ1-2|TRBV20-1|TRBD1
CSARDPGQGFGYTF
TGCAGTGCTAGAGATCCGGGACAGGGTTTCGGCTACACCTTC
>.|TRBJ2-3|TRBV4-1|.
CASSQDVRSTDTQYF
TGCGCCAGCAGCCAAGATGTACGATCCACAGATACGCAGTATTTT
>.|TRBJ2-5|TRBV10-1|TRBD1
CASSEDRGYLQETQYF
TGCGCCAGCAGTGAGGACAGGGGGTACTTACAAGAGACCCAGTACTTC
>many|TRBJ1-2|TRBV7-2|.
CASSLAVSTYGYTF
TGTGCCAGCAGCTTAGCGGTCAGCACCTATGGCTACACCTTC
>.|TRBJ1-1|TRBV9|.
CASSVNSGTYTEAFF
TGTGCCAGCAGCGTAAATTCCGGGACCTACACTGAAGCTTTCTTT
>.|TRBJ2-5|TRBV10-3|.
CASSYSRDGGETQYF
TGTGCCAGCAGTTACTCCCGGGACGGTGGGGAGACCCAGTACTTC
>.|TRBJ2-7|TRBV4-1|TRBD2
CASSQRLAGGNEQYF
TGCGCCAGCAGCCAACGACTAGCGGGGGGCAACGAGCAGTACTTC
>many|TRBJ1-1|TRBV28|.
CASSDWGAVTEAFF
TGTGCCAGCAGCGACTGGGGGGCGGTGACTGAAGCTTTCTTT
>.|TRBJ1-1|TRBV7-6|.
CALTNTEAFF
TGTGCCCTAACGAACACTGAAGCTTTCTTT
>.|TRBJ1-2|TRBV5-6|TRBD1
CASTPDRRGYTF
TGTGCCAGTACCCCGGACAGGCGTGGCTACACCTTC
>.|TRBJ2-7|TRBV5-1|TRBD2
CASSSGLAEYF
TGTGCCAGCAGCTCGGGACTAGCGGAGTACTTC